This T cell receptor (beta chain) stems from a study of read filtering for tumor transcriptome and immune sequencing. In the study overall: Among patients, some 17 were male and 14 female, aged roughly 45 to 80 (mean about 69). IR-seq gave about 3.5 to 10.27 million TCR reads per sample; RNA-seq gave about 80 to 1,400. The study, taken as a whole, reports: This fraction held mixed bone marrow immune cells after CD138-negative sorting.

Many counts were recorded for this clonotype. Its antigen is as yet unknown. Molecular barcoded adaptors covering alpha/delta and beta/gamma chains were used on 400 to 450 ng RNA. TCRdb reanalysed the reads using MiXCR and keeps one entry per CDR3 protein. The repertoire holds 15,000 or so distinct CDR3 sequences, with over 20% as singletons. Sequencing was carried out using a population of CD138-negative cells sorted from bone marrow. The clonotype comes from a donor at least 40 years old with multiple myeloma.

CDR3 sequence: CASSPNQETQYF. CDR3 nucleotides: TGTGCCAGCAGCCCCAACCAAGAGACCCAGTACTTC. The chain couples TRBV11-2 to TRBJ2-5; D unresolved. Germline V gene data show CDR1 as SGHAT and CDR2 as FQNNGV. CDR3 length equals 12 residues. Deletions cut 5 bases from V and 0 bases from J, with 4 bases between.